Listed below are T cell receptor beta chains from one sample, sequenced in a study of shared clonotypes between healthy human individuals. TCRdb's copy holds only in-frame clones and misses some; the assay was immunoSEQ multiplex PCR. The sample lists about 1 million clones; around 76% were seen once. The sequenced material came from memory CD4+ T cells sorted from blood. Every receptor here comes from a man younger than 30 in good health. Both conserved end residues are part of each CDR3. The D gene is left open where the match is weak. The size of a clone is reported for some rows only, either as once, few or many, or as a class for expanded clones.

CDR3 length,clone size,J gene,V gene,D gene,CDR3 DNA,CDR3 protein
13,-,TRBJ2-5,TRBV19,TRBD1,TGTGCCAGTAGCGGGACAGCCCAAGAGACCCAGTACTTC,CASSGTAQETQYF
14,-,TRBJ1-6,TRBV13,TRBD1,TGTGCCAGCAGCTCGCGGGACAGGGGGTCACCCCTCCACTTT,CASSSRDRGSPLHF
15,-,TRBJ2-6,TRBV5-1,-,TGCGCCAGCAGCTTGGGGCCTGCTGGGGCCAACGTCCTGACTTTC,CASSLGPAGANVLTF
14,-,TRBJ2-2,TRBV2,TRBD1,TGTGCCAGCGGGACAGGGAGAGGGACCGGGGAGCTGTTTTTT,CASGTGRGTGELFF
15,-,TRBJ2-7,TRBV7-8,-,TGTGCCAGCAGCTTAGAGGAGCGAAGCTCCTACGAGCAGTACTTC,CASSLEERSSYEQYF
14,-,TRBJ2-5,TRBV27,TRBD1,TGTGCCAGCAGTTTCGGGACAGGGTTAGAGACCCAGTACTTC,CASSFGTGLETQYF
16,-,TRBJ1-2,TRBV7-2,-,TGTGCCAGCAGCTTCATCGCCCCCACGCAAGGCTATGGCTACACCTTC,CASSFIAPTQGYGYTF
14,-,TRBJ2-7,TRBV5-6,-,TGTGCCAGCAGCTTGTGGGGCAACTCCTACGAGCAGTACTTC,CASSLWGNSYEQYF
15,few,TRBJ2-5,TRBV28,TRBD1,TGTGCCAGCAGTTTATTGGGACAGGGGGAAGAGACCCAGTACTTC,CASSLLGQGEETQYF
16,-,TRBJ2-4,TRBV5-4,-,TGTGCCAGCAGTCCTACGACGGCTAAACGGGAGAACATTCAGTACTTC,CASSPTTAKRENIQYF
13,-,TRBJ1-2,TRBV6-6,TRBD1,TGTGCCAGCAGAATCTCCGGACAGGATGGCTACACCTTC,CASRISGQDGYTF
12,-,TRBJ1-2,TRBV6-1,-,TGTGCCAGCGGGTTGAGAAGTTATGGCTACACCTTC,CASGLRSYGYTF
13,-,TRBJ2-3,TRBV2,-,TGTGCCAGCAGTGAGCCTAGCCCAGATACGCAGTATTTT,CASSEPSPDTQYF
15,-,TRBJ1-3,TRBV30,-,TGTGCCTGGAGTGTAGGCTCCAGCTCTGGAAACACCATATATTTT,CAWSVGSSSGNTIYF
13,-,TRBJ2-2,TRBV9,-,TGTGCCAGCAGCACCCAGGGATCCGGGGAGCTGTTTTTT,CASSTQGSGELFF
15,few,TRBJ1-5,TRBV19,-,TGTGCCAGTACCACACAGGTTAATAGCAATCAGCCCCAGCATTTT,CASTTQVNSNQPQHF
11,-,TRBJ2-7,TRBV7-9,-,TGTGCCAGCAGCTTAGACGGGCCACAGTACTTC,CASSLDGPQYF
15,many,TRBJ2-3,TRBV4-3,-,TGCGCCAGCAGCTCACGGGGCCGAAGCACAGATACGCAGTATTTT,CASSSRGRSTDTQYF
13,-,TRBJ2-7,TRBV6-1,-,TGTGCCAGCATCGAGTCCGACGCCTACGAGCAGTACTTC,CASIESDAYEQYF
14,-,TRBJ1-2,TRBV11-2,-,TGTGCCAGCAGCTTAAGGCGCTTGGGGGATGGCTACACCTTC,CASSLRRLGDGYTF
15,-,TRBJ1-2,TRBV6-5,-,TGTGCCAGCAGGACCCTTGGAAACACGATCTATGGCTACACCTTC,CASRTLGNTIYGYTF
14,-,TRBJ1-1,TRBV5-5,TRBD1,TGTGCCAGCAGCGCCACAGGGGGCAGTACTGAAGCTTTCTTT,CASSATGGSTEAFF
16,-,TRBJ2-3,TRBV7-8,TRBD2,TGTGCCAGCAGCTTCTCCGGGACTAGGGGCACAGATACGCAGTATTTT,CASSFSGTRGTDTQYF
15,-,TRBJ2-3,TRBV11-3,TRBD2,TGTGCCAGCAGCTTGGCTAGCGGGAGACGGGATACGCAGTATTTT,CASSLASGRRDTQYF
14,few,TRBJ1-2,TRBV4-1,TRBD1,TGCGCCAGCAGCCAATCGCCCGACAGGGCGGACTACACCTTC,CASSQSPDRADYTF
17,-,TRBJ2-1,TRBV9,-,TGTGCCAGCAGCTCCCTTCGGGCTAGTGGGTCCTACAATGAGCAGTTCTTC,CASSSLRASGSYNEQFF
14,-,TRBJ2-5,TRBV6-1,-,TGTGCCAGCAGTGAACCCGGGATCCCAGAGACCCAGTACTTC,CASSEPGIPETQYF
15,-,TRBJ2-5,TRBV2,TRBD2,TGTGCCAGCAGTGAACTAGCGGGGGGGCAAGAGACCCAGTACTTC,CASSELAGGQETQYF
15,-,TRBJ1-1,TRBV10-3,-,TGTGCCATCAGTGCGTTGGGGATCCGGTTGGCTGAAGCTTTCTTT,CAISALGIRLAEAFF
15,-,TRBJ1-2,TRBV10-3,TRBD1,TGTGCCATCAGTGACACGACAGGGGGGGATTATGGCTACACCTTC,CAISDTTGGDYGYTF
15,-,TRBJ1-5,TRBV2,TRBD1,TGTGCCAGCAGTTTAAACAGGGGCGAGGGTCAGCCCCAGCATTTT,CASSLNRGEGQPQHF
15,-,TRBJ2-1,TRBV5-5,TRBD2,TGTGCCAGCAGCCAGGGACTAGCGGGGGTGTTTGGGCAGTTCTTC,CASSQGLAGVFGQFF
16,-,TRBJ1-4,TRBV15,TRBD1,TGTGCCACCAGCAGAGCCCAGACAGGGCGGAATGAAAAACTGTTTTTT,CATSRAQTGRNEKLFF
14,-,TRBJ1-5,TRBV6-1,-,TGTGCCAGCAGAAATACAGGGTTCGGTCAGCCCCAGCATTTT,CASRNTGFGQPQHF
14,few,TRBJ1-4,TRBV7-2,TRBD1,TGTGCCAGCAGCCCCCGACAGGGGGCTAGTCGGCTGTTTTTT,CASSPRQGASRLFF
15,-,TRBJ2-4,TRBV7-2,TRBD2,TGTGCCAGCAGCTTAGTAGGGCTAGCGGAAAACATTCAGTACTTC,CASSLVGLAENIQYF
14,few,TRBJ2-1,TRBV5-1,-,TGCGCCAGCAGCTCGCAACTAGCCCCAAATGAGCAGTTCTTC,CASSSQLAPNEQFF
14,-,TRBJ2-1,TRBV5-4,TRBD2,TGTGCCAGCAGCAGGACTAGCGGTCACAATGAGCAGTTCTTC,CASSRTSGHNEQFF
14,-,TRBJ2-4,TRBV10-3,TRBD1,TGTGCCATCGGATCCGGGACAGGGTCAAACATTCAGTACTTC,CAIGSGTGSNIQYF
15,-,TRBJ1-5,TRBV30,-,TGTGCCTGGAGTCTAGGGGGGAATAGCGATCAGCCCCAGCATTTT,CAWSLGGNSDQPQHF
20,-,TRBJ2-1,TRBV5-1,TRBD2,TGCGCCAGCAGCTGGCCTGGGACTAGCGGGGCCGGGAGCTCCTACAATGAGCAGTTCTTC,CASSWPGTSGAGSSYNEQFF
15,-,TRBJ1-2,TRBV7-2,TRBD1,TGTGCCAGCAGCTTAGATGTGGCAGGGGGCTATGGCTACACCTTC,CASSLDVAGGYGYTF
12,-,TRBJ2-4,TRBV29-1,TRBD1,TGCAGCGTTGGGGGACAGGGTTACATTCAGTACTTC,CSVGGQGYIQYF
13,once,TRBJ1-1,TRBV2,-,TGTGCCAGCAGAAACAGGGTGAACACTGAAGCTTTCTTT,CASRNRVNTEAFF
12,-,TRBJ2-3,TRBV27,-,TGTGCCAGCAGTTTATCAGGCGGTACGCAGTATTTT,CASSLSGGTQYF
13,-,TRBJ2-1,TRBV19,-,TGTGCCAGTAGTATGAGTATACTCAATGAGCAGTTCTTC,CASSMSILNEQFF
16,-,TRBJ2-7,TRBV4-3,-,TGCGCCAGCAGCCAAATCGGGAGTGTGGGGTCCTACGAGCAGTACTTC,CASSQIGSVGSYEQYF
16,-,TRBJ2-7,TRBV6-4,TRBD1,TGTGCCAGCAGTGACTCGAAGGGACAGGGGGCCTACGAGCAGTACTTC,CASSDSKGQGAYEQYF
14,-,TRBJ1-2,TRBV28,TRBD1,TGTGCCAGCAGTTTAGACAGGGATCTTTATGGCTACACCTTC,CASSLDRDLYGYTF
17,-,TRBJ2-5,TRBV5-1,TRBD1,TGCGCCAGCAGCTTGGGATCTAGACAGGGGCGGGAAGAGACCCAGTACTTC,CASSLGSRQGREETQYF
15,-,TRBJ2-7,TRBV18,TRBD1,TGTGCCAGCTCACGGGGGACAGGGGAATTGAACGAGCAGTACTTC,CASSRGTGELNEQYF
14,-,TRBJ1-3,TRBV6-5,-,TGTGCCACCGGACAGAGCCACTCTGGAAACACCATATATTTT,CATGQSHSGNTIYF
14,once,TRBJ2-3,TRBV7-9,-,TGTGCCAGCAGCCGACTGGGAAGCACAGATACGCAGTATTTT,CASSRLGSTDTQYF
15,-,TRBJ2-2,TRBV18,-,TGTGCCAGCTCACCACGGGCCGAAAGAGCCGGGGAGCTGTTTTTT,CASSPRAERAGELFF
13,-,TRBJ2-5,TRBV6-5,TRBD1,TGTGCCAGCAGACAAACAGGGGGGCAGACCCAGTACTTC,CASRQTGGQTQYF
15,-,TRBJ1-4,TRBV5-1,TRBD1,TGCGCCAGCAGCCCGGGACAGGGCGGGGGGAGAAAACTGTTTTTT,CASSPGQGGGRKLFF
15,once,TRBJ2-1,TRBV28,TRBD2,TGTGCCAGCAGTTCTAGACTAGCGGGGAACAATGAGCAGTTCTTC,CASSSRLAGNNEQFF
16,-,TRBJ2-7,TRBV12-5,TRBD2,TGTGCTAGTGGTTCCTCCCTTGGTAGCGGGGGCTTCGAGCAGTACTTC,CASGSSLGSGGFEQYF
13,-,TRBJ1-6,TRBV5-4,-,TGTGCCAGCCAGATTGACTATAATTCACCCCTCCACTTT,CASQIDYNSPLHF
17,many,TRBJ2-7,TRBV30,-,TGTGCCTGGAGCCTGACCCCTCCCTCTGCTCGTCGTTACGAGCAGTACTTC,CAWSLTPPSARRYEQYF